This TCR beta chain was obtained from a study of T-cell memory formation after mild COVID-19. 5'RACE primed from the constant segment yielded TCR alpha and TCR beta cDNA libraries bearing sample barcodes and UMIs. TCRdb independently ran MiXCR on the 5' RACE reads; one entry per CDR3 protein. The table records more than 100,000 distinct CDR3 sequences, 5% to 6.5% of them present only once. The germline V and J ends were trimmed by 2 bases and 3 bases, with 13 bases remaining between them. The CDR3 is 15 amino acids. CDR1 is MNHEY, CDR2 SVGEGT, per germline. This chain links TRBV6-2 or TRBV6-3 with TRBJ1-1, with D perhaps matching TRBD1 (6 bases). The receptor was derived from an adult woman who had mild COVID-19 (a few samples of this study predate the infection). Cell type and time point are not known. Sequencing was carried out using PBMCs or a T cell subset sorted from them (not recorded which). CDR3 nucleotides: TGTGCCAGCAGTTACGGGCGTCCAGGGGACACTGAAGCTTTCTTT. Translated, it gives CASSYGRPGDTEAFF.